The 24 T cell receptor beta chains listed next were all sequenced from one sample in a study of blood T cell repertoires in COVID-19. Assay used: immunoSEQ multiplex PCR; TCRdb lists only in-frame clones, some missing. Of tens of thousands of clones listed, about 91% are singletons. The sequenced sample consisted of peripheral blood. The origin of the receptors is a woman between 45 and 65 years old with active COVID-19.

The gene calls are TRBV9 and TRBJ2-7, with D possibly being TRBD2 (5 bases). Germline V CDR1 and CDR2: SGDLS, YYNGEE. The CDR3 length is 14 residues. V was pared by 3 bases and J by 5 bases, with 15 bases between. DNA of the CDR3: TGTGCCAGCAGCGGAGGGCTCCTCCCTCACGAGCAGTACTTC. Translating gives CASSGGLLPHEQYF.

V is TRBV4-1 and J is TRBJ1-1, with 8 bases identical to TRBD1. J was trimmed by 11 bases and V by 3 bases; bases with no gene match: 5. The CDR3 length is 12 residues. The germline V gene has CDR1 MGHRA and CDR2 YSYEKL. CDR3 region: CASSHRTGTAFF. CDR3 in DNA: TGCGCCAGCAGCCACCGGACAGGGACTGCTTTCTTT.

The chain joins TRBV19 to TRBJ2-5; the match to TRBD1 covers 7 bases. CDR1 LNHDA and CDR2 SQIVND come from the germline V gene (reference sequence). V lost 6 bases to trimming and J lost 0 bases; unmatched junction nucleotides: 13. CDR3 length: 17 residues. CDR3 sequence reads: CASSQSTGTAYQETQYF. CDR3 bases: TGTGCCAGTAGCCAATCGACCGGGACAGCGTACCAAGAGACCCAGTACTTC.

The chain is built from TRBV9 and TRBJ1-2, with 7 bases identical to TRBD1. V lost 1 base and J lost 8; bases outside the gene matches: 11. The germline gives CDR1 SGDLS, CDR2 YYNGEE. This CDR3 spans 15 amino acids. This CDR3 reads CASSVLEQGLRGYTF. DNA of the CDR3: TGTGCCAGCAGCGTACTTGAACAGGGGTTAAGGGGCTACACCTTC.

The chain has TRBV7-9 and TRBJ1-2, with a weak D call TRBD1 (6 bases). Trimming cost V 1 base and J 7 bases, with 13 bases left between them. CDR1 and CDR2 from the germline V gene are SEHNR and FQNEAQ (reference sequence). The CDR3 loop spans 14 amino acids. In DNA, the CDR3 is TGTGCCAGCAGCTTAGGGGGGCCGATGCGTGGCTACACCTTC. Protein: CASSLGGPMRGYTF.

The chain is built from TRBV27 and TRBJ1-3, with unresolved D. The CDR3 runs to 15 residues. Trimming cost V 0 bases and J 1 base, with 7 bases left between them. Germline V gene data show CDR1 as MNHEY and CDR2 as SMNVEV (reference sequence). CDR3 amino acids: CASSLSGASGNTIYF. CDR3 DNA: TGTGCCAGCAGTTTATCGGGCGCATCTGGAAACACCATATATTTT.

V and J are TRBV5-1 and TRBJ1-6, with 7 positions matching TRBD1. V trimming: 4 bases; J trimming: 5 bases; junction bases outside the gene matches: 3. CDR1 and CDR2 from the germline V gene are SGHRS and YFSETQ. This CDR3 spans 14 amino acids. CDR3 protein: CASSPGQHNSPLHF. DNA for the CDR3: TGCGCCAGCAGCCCGGGACAGCATAATTCACCCCTCCACTTT.

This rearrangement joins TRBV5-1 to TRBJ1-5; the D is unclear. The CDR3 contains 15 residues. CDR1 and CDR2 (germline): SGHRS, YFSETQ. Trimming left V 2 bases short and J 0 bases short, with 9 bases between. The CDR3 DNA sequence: TGCGCCAGCAGCTTACTAGGGTATAGCAATCAGCCCCAGCATTTT. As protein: CASSLLGYSNQPQHF. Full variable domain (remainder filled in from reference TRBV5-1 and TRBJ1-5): KAGVTQTPRYLIKTRGQQVTLSCSPISGHRSVSWYQQTPGQGLQFLFEYFSETQRNKGNFPGRFSGRQFSNSRSEMNVSTLELGDSALYLCASSLLGYSNQPQHFGDGTRLSIL.

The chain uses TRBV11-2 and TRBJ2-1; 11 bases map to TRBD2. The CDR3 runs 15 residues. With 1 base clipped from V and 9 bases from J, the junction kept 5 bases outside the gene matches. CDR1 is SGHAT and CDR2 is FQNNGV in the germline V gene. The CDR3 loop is CASSLGISGRGEQFF. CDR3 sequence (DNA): TGTGCCAGCAGCTTAGGAATTAGCGGGAGGGGTGAGCAGTTCTTC.

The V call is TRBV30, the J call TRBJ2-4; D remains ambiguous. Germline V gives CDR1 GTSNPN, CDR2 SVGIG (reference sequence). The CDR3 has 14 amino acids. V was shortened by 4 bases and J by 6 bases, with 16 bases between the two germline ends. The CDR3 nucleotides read TGTGCCTGGAACAAACCCGTCCAGGTAAACATTCAGTACTTC. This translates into CAWNKPVQVNIQYF.

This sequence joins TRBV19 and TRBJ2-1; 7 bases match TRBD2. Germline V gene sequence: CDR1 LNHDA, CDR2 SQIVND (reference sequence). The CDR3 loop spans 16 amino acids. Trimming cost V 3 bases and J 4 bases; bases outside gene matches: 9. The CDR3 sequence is CASSIQGTMFYNEQFF. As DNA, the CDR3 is TGTGCCAGTAGTATTCAAGGGACTATGTTTTACAATGAGCAGTTCTTC.

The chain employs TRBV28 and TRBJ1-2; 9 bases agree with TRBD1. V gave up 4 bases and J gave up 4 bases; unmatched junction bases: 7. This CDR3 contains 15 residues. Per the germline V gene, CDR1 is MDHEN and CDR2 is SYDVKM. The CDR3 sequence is CASSSDRGKLYGYTF. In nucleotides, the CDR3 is TGTGCCAGCAGTTCAGACAGGGGGAAGCTCTATGGCTACACCTTC.

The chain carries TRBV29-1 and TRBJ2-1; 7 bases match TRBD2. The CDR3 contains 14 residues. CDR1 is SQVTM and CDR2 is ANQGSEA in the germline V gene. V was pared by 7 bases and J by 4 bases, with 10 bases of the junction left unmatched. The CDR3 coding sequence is TGCAGCGCCGGGGGGACCCAGGGATACAATGAGCAGTTCTTC. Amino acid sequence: CSAGGTQGYNEQFF.

The CDR3 DNA sequence: TGCAGTGCTAGTGCACAGGGGGCTGGCGAGCAGTTCTTC. Its protein product is CSASAQGAGEQFF. The J gene is TRBJ2-1, the V gene TRBV20-1; 9 bases align to TRBD1. This CDR3 is 13 amino acids long. Germline loops: CDR1 DFQATT, CDR2 SNEGSKA (reference sequence). V shed 3 bases and J 10 bases; nucleotides not matched to a gene: 7.

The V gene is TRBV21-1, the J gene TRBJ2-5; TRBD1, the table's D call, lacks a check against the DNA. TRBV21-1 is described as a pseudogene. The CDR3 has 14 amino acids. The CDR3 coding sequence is TGTGCCAGCAGCACCGGACACCTTCAAGAGACCCAGTACTTC. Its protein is CASSTGHLQETQYF.

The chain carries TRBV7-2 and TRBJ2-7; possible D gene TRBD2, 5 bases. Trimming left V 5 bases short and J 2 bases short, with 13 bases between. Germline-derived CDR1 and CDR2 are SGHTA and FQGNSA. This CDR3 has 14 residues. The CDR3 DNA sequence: TGTGCCAGCAGCCCGGCGAGAGGGACCTACGAGCAGTACTTC. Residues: CASSPARGTYEQYF.

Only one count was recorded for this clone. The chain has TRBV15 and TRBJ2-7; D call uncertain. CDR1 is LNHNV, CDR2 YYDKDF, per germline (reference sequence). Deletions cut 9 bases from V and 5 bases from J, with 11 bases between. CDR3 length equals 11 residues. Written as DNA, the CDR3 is TGTGCCACTCTCCCGGCGGACGAGCAGTACTTC. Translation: CATLPADEQYF.

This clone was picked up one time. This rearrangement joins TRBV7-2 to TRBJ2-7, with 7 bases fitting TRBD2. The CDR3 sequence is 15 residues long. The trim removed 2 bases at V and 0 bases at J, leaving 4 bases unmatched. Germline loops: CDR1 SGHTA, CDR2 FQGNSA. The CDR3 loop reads CASSLLAGVSYEQYF. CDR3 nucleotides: TGTGCCAGCAGCTTATTGGCGGGGGTCTCCTACGAGCAGTACTTC. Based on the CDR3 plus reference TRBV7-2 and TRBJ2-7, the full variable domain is GAGVSQSPSNKVTEKGKDVELRCDPISGHTALYWYRQSLGQGLEFLIYFQGNSAPDKSGLPSDRFSAERTGGSVSTLTIQRTQQEDSAVYLCASSLLAGVSYEQYFGPGTRLTVT.

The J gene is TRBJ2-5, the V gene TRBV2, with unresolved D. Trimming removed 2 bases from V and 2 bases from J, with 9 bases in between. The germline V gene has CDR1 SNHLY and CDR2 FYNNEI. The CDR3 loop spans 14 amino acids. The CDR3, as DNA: TGTGCCAGCAGTGAATTATCCTATCAAGAGACCCAGTACTTC. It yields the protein CASSELSYQETQYF.

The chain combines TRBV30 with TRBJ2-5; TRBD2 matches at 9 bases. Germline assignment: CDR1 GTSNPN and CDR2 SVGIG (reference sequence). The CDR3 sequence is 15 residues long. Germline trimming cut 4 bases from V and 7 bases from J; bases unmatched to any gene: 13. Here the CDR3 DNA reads TGTGCCTGGAATCCCTTGGCGGGAGGGCCGGCGACCCAGTACTTC. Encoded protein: CAWNPLAGGPATQYF.

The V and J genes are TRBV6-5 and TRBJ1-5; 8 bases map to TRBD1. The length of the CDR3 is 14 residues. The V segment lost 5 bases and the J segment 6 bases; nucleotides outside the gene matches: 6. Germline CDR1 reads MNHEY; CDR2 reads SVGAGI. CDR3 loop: CASSPQGAAQPQHF. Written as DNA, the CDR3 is TGTGCCAGCAGTCCTCAGGGGGCTGCTCAGCCCCAGCATTTT.

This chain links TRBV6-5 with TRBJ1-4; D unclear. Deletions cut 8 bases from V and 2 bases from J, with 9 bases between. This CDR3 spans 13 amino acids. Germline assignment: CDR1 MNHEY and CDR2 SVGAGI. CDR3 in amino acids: CASLSQTNEKLFF. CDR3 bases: TGTGCCAGCCTCTCACAGACTAATGAAAAACTGTTTTTT.

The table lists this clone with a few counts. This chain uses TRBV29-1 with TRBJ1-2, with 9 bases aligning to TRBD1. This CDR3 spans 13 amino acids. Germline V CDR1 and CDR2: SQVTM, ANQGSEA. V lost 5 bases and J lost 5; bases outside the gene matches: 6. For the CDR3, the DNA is TGCAGCGTTCAACAGGGGGCAGGGTATGGCTACACCTTC. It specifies CSVQQGAGYGYTF.

CDR3 nucleotide sequence: TGTGCCAGCAGCTTGTACGGTATAGAGGGTCGGAACATTCAGTACTTC. Translating it yields CASSLYGIEGRNIQYF. The chain employs TRBV5-8 and TRBJ2-4; D possibly corresponds to TRBD2 (5 bases). Germline V gene sequence: CDR1 SGHTS, CDR2 YDEGEE. V gave up 1 base and J gave up 7 bases, with 18 bases separating them. This CDR3 is built from 16 residues. The whole variable domain, filled in from reference TRBV5-8 and TRBJ2-4, reads EAGVTQSPTHLIKTRGQQATLRCSPISGHTSVYWYQQALGLGLQFLLWYDEGEERNRGNFPPRFSGRQFPNYSSELNVNALELEDSALYLCASSLYGIEGRNIQYFGAGTRLSVL.